The entry that follows covers one T cell receptor (beta chain) sequence. The target antigen is unknown. This sample is part of a study of OX40 agonist ivuxolimab in advanced cancers. Study outcomes and limitations: The specificity for antigen of the expanded peripheral T cells was not determined.

The study sampled blood at baseline, cycle 4 day 1, and cycle 7 day 1. Data came from immunoSEQ multiplex PCR; TCRdb stores just in-frame clones and leaves some out. Of 30,000 to 40,000 clones detected, around 90% appear once; the ten largest clones hold about 9%. Per the germline V gene, CDR1 is MGHDK and CDR2 is SYGVNS. The CDR3 extends over 13 amino acids. The V end was cut by 5 bases, the J end by 2 bases, with 10 bases between. The rearrangement links TRBV25-1 to TRBJ2-7; no reliable D call. The source of this sequence is an adult with an advanced solid tumor such as melanoma, head and neck, liver or kidney cancer. This sample comprised CD4+ or CD8+ T cells sorted from blood, obtained in a trial of the OX40 agonist ivuxolimab. Written as DNA, the CDR3 is TGTGCCAGCAGTTTAGACACCCCCTACGAGCAGTACTTC. Its protein is CASSLDTPYEQYF.